These 30 T cell receptor beta chains share one sample of origin, sequenced in a study of blood T cell repertoires in COVID-19. Using immunoSEQ multiplex PCR, the repertoire was profiled, and TCRdb retains in-frame clones only, with some absent. The sample shows more than 150,000 clones, roughly 87% of them seen only once. Sequenced material: PBMCs or T cells enriched from blood (not recorded which). These TCRs come from a man aged 50 to 59 who had recovered from COVID-19.

V and J are TRBV19 and TRBJ1-2; 7 nucleotides agree with TRBD1. The V segment lost 10 bases and the J segment 1 base; nucleotides outside the gene matches: 9. This CDR3 comprises 14 residues. Per the germline V gene, CDR1 is LNHDA and CDR2 is SQIVND (reference sequence). In DNA form, the CDR3 reads TGTGCCACCTCGACAGGGACCCTTAACTATGGCTACACCTTC. Translation: CATSTGTLNYGYTF.

The V call is TRBV10-2, the J call TRBJ2-5; 12 nucleotides line up with TRBD2. This CDR3 has 16 residues. Germline CDR1 reads WSHSY; CDR2 reads SAAADI. The ends lost 4 bases at V and 5 bases at J; junction bases unmatched: 8. The CDR3 loop is CASSGTSGRSRETQYF. CDR3 DNA: TGCGCCAGCAGTGGTACTAGCGGGAGGTCCCGGGAGACCCAGTACTTC.

DNA for the CDR3: TGTGCCATCAGTGAAATATCTAATAGGGGGCAAGGCTCTGGGGCCAACGTCCTGACTTTC. As protein: CAISEISNRGQGSGANVLTF. The rearrangement joins TRBV10-3 to TRBJ2-6; 7 nucleotides align to TRBD1. The CDR3 sequence is 20 residues long. V gave up 3 bases and J gave up 0 bases; unmatched junction bases: 14. Germline loops: CDR1 ENHRY, CDR2 SYGVKD.

This chain links TRBV7-6 with TRBJ2-3; the match to TRBD1 covers 8 bases. Germline CDR1 is SGHVS and CDR2 is FNYEAQ. The CDR3 totals 14 residues. Unmatched junction bases numbered 2, after V lost 3 bases and J lost 3 bases. CDR3: CASSFTGGTDTQYF. In DNA form, the CDR3 reads TGTGCCAGCAGCTTCACAGGGGGTACAGATACGCAGTATTTT.

The chain carries TRBV9 and TRBJ1-6, with 12 bases fitting TRBD1. The length of the CDR3 is 16 residues. V shed 5 bases, J shed 8 bases, and the junction held 8 bases outside the gene matches. Germline V gene sequence: CDR1 SGDLS, CDR2 YYNGEE. The CDR3: CASRGGTGGSDSPLHF. The CDR3 DNA reads as TGTGCCAGCAGGGGCGGGACAGGGGGCTCGGATTCACCCCTCCACTTT.

The V and J genes are TRBV6-5 and TRBJ1-5; tentative D call: TRBD1 (6 bases). The V and J ends lost 6 bases and 2 bases respectively, with 11 bases between them. The CDR3 length is 14 residues. Germline V CDR1 and CDR2: MNHEY, SVGAGI. The CDR3 is CASSLQGRNQPQHF. CDR3 in DNA: TGTGCCAGCAGCCTCCAGGGGCGCAATCAGCCCCAGCATTTT.

The V and J genes are TRBV19 and TRBJ1-1, with TRBD1 identical over 8 bases. The V gene end was trimmed by 6 bases and the J gene end by 5 bases; junction bases not matched to a gene: 5. The CDR3 has 13 amino acids. The V gene's germline CDR1 is LNHDA and CDR2 SQIVND (reference sequence). CDR3: CASRDRVVTEAFF. CDR3 bases: TGTGCCAGTAGGGACAGGGTGGTGACTGAAGCTTTCTTT.

The chain uses TRBV28 and TRBJ1-3, with D unclear. Trimming took 7 bases from V and 4 from J, leaving 11 bases between them. Germline lookup yields CDR1 MDHEN and CDR2 SYDVKM. This CDR3 spans 13 amino acids. The CDR3 DNA sequence: TGTGCCAGCACCGGCGGCCCAGGAAACACCATATATTTT. This codes for CASTGGPGNTIYF.

This clone appeared a single time. This chain joins TRBV3-1 (or the pseudogene TRBV3-2) and TRBJ1-6; maybe TRBD1 (6 bases). Germline CDR1 LGHDT, CDR2 YNNKEL (reference sequence). Trimming stripped 6 bases from V and 12 bases from J, with 18 bases between. The CDR3 length is 14 residues. The CDR3 spells CASSTTGYGLPLHF. Written as DNA, the CDR3 is TGTGCCAGCAGTACAACAGGGTACGGTTTACCCCTCCACTTT.

The chain carries TRBV7-8 and TRBJ1-3, with 7 nucleotides matching TRBD1. Germline V gene sequence: CDR1 SGHVS, CDR2 FQNEAQ. CDR3 length: 18 residues. Trimming at V came to 2 bases and at J to 2 bases, leaving 12 bases not matched to a gene. In DNA form, the CDR3 reads TGTGCCAGCAGCTTACGGGCGGCCCAGGGGGTCGCTGGAAACACCATATATTTT. It specifies CASSLRAAQGVAGNTIYF.

The chain carries TRBV9 and TRBJ2-6; 10 nucleotides align to TRBD1. The J segment lost 9 bases and the V segment lost 0 bases, leaving 3 bases of the junction unmatched. CDR1 SGDLS and CDR2 YYNGEE come from the germline V gene. The CDR3 runs to 15 residues. CDR3 DNA sequence: TGTGCCAGCAGCGTAGGGACAGGGGGGATCAACGTCCTGACTTTC. Encoded protein: CASSVGTGGINVLTF.

The chain links TRBV30 to TRBJ2-1, with 7 positions matching TRBD1. Germline loops: CDR1 GTSNPN, CDR2 SVGIG (reference sequence). V lost 5 bases, J lost 4 bases, and 8 bases stayed unmatched. The CDR3 is 14 residues long. For the CDR3, the DNA is TGTGCCTGGCTCAGGGGGACACCTTACAATGAGCAGTTCTTC. Amino acid sequence: CAWLRGTPYNEQFF.

The table lists this clone with a few counts. This chain joins TRBV6-2 or TRBV6-3 and TRBJ2-3; the match to TRBD2 covers 7 bases. Trimming took 2 bases from V and 8 from J; bases not matched to a gene: 4. Germline CDR1 reads MNHEY; CDR2 reads SVGEGT. The CDR3 runs to 13 residues. The CDR3 region has the DNA TGTGCCAGCAGTTACGGGAGGGTGGGTACGCAGTATTTT. Translation: CASSYGRVGTQYF.

The chain has TRBV15 and TRBJ2-5; D perhaps matches TRBD2 (5 bases). This CDR3 comprises 14 residues. The germline V gene has CDR1 LNHNV and CDR2 YYDKDF (reference sequence). Trimming removed 9 bases at V and 1 base at J, with 15 bases between. The CDR3 here is CATSRDWGQETQYF. CDR3 DNA: TGTGCCACAAGCCGGGATTGGGGCCAAGAGACCCAGTACTTC. Complete variable domain (other parts from reference TRBV15 and TRBJ2-5): DAMVIQNPRYQVTQFGKPVTLSCSQTLNHNVMYWYQQKSSQAPKLLFHYYDKDFNNEADTPDNFQSRRPNTSFCFLDIRSPGLGDTAMYLCATSRDWGQETQYFGPGTRLLVL.

This clone appeared a single time. The chain combines TRBV21-1 with TRBJ2-7; TRBD2 was called by the table and not checked on the DNA. TRBV21-1 is a pseudogene. This CDR3 spans 17 amino acids. CDR3 region: CASIPDGSGRAGYEQYF. CDR3 coding DNA: TGTGCCAGCATCCCCGACGGGAGCGGGAGGGCCGGTTACGAGCAGTACTTC.

The rearrangement links TRBV29-1 to TRBJ2-3; D remains ambiguous. The CDR3 is 12 amino acids. Trimming removed 5 bases at V and 8 bases at J, with 14 bases between. Germline CDR1 reads SQVTM; CDR2 reads ANQGSEA. CDR3 region: CSVIDSIGTQYF. The CDR3 nucleotides are TGCAGCGTTATCGACTCGATTGGTACGCAGTATTTT.

This sequence joins TRBV5-5 and TRBJ1-4, with 7 bases fitting TRBD1. Germline loops: CDR1 SGHKS, CDR2 YYEKEE (reference sequence). This CDR3 spans 16 amino acids. After removal of 3 bases from V and 5 bases from J, the junction contained 10 bases not matched to a gene. Here the CDR3 DNA reads TGTGCCAGCAGCTCTAACCCGGGACAGACGAATGAAAAACTGTTTTTT. Translated: CASSSNPGQTNEKLFF.

V and J are TRBV30 and TRBJ1-1; 8 positions match TRBD1. The CDR3 consists of 13 residues. Germline values: CDR1 GTSNPN, CDR2 SVGIG (reference sequence). J lost 3 bases, V lost 3 bases, and 3 bases had no gene match. The CDR3 bases are TGTGCCTGGAGCCCGACAGGGGACACTGAAGCTTTCTTT. This codes for CAWSPTGDTEAFF.

This clone came up once. V usage is TRBV19 and J usage is TRBJ2-3; 8 positions match TRBD1. V shed 4 bases, J shed 0 bases, and the junction held 6 bases outside the gene matches. CDR1 is LNHDA, CDR2 SQIVND, per germline (reference sequence). This CDR3 spans 16 amino acids. The CDR3 nucleotides are TGTGCCAGTAGTAGGGGATACAGGGGGAGCACAGATACGCAGTATTTT. It codes for CASSRGYRGSTDTQYF.

V and J are TRBV5-3 and TRBJ2-7; D not resolved. TRBV5-3 is an ORF, with its function uncertain. The CDR3 covers 18 residues. Trimming took off 0 bases at V and 2 bases at J, with 21 bases between the two ends. CDR3 DNA: TGTGCCAGAAGCTTGGTAATCAGGCCAGCAAGAATCCCCTACGAGCAGTACTTC. Protein product: CARSLVIRPARIPYEQYF.

The V call is TRBV29-1, the J call TRBJ2-7, with 12 positions matching TRBD1. The CDR3 contains 15 residues. V shed 1 base and J 4 bases; nucleotides not matched to a gene: 5. Germline loops: CDR1 SQVTM, CDR2 ANQGSEA. The CDR3 region has the DNA TGCAGCGTTGAAGGCGCGGGACAGGGGGCTTACGAGCAGTACTTC. Protein sequence: CSVEGAGQGAYEQYF.

This sequence joins TRBV28 and TRBJ2-5; D is ambiguous. V was pared by 5 bases and J by 1 base, with 14 bases between. Germline V gives CDR1 MDHEN, CDR2 SYDVKM. This CDR3 comprises 15 residues. The CDR3 bases are TGTGCCAGCAGTCCCGGCGGTCGTCTCCAAGAGACCCAGTACTTC. Its protein product is CASSPGGRLQETQYF.

The chain is built from TRBV9 and TRBJ2-2; a possible D gene is TRBD2 (6 bases). CDR1 is SGDLS, CDR2 YYNGEE, per germline. V was clipped by 4 bases and J by 3 bases, with 19 bases between them. This CDR3 is built from 17 residues. The CDR3 coding sequence is TGTGCCAGCAGCTTCCTCCGGGACTCAGAGGACACCGGGGAGCTGTTTTTT. This sequence encodes CASSFLRDSEDTGELFF.

The CDR3 DNA follows: TGTGCCAGCAGTTTCCCATTGAGCGGGTACTCCTACAATGAGCAGTTCTTC. Translated, it gives CASSFPLSGYSYNEQFF. This chain connects TRBV27 to TRBJ2-1; perhaps TRBD2 as D (6 bases). Germline V gene sequence: CDR1 MNHEY, CDR2 SMNVEV (reference sequence). V was cut by 3 bases and J by 0 bases, with 15 bases left in between. This CDR3 contains 17 residues.

This clone has only one observation. The rearrangement links TRBV7-7 to TRBJ2-7, with 7 bases fitting TRBD1. V trimming: 5 bases; J trimming: 6 bases; junction bases outside the gene matches: 7. This CDR3 has 13 amino acids. In germline, CDR1 is SSHAT, CDR2 FNYEAQ (reference sequence). DNA for the CDR3: TGTGCCAGCAGCGATAGACAGGGTCGCGAGCAGTACTTC. Amino acid sequence: CASSDRQGREQYF.

This clone showed up many times. The gene calls are TRBV5-1 and TRBJ1-1; tentative D call: TRBD1 (5 bases). V shed 4 bases and J shed 4 bases, with 14 bases lying between them. The CDR3 has 14 residues. Germline lookup yields CDR1 SGHRS and CDR2 YFSETQ. CDR3 sequence: CASSISLGGTEAFF. For the CDR3, the DNA is TGCGCCAGCAGCATAAGTCTGGGGGGCACTGAAGCTTTCTTT.

The chain carries TRBV5-8 and TRBJ2-5, with a possible D match to TRBD2 (5 bases). V was cut by 2 bases and J by 7 bases, with 6 bases left in between. Germline CDR1 and CDR2: SGHTS and YDEGEE. The CDR3 runs to 11 residues. CDR3 residues: CASSFRGTQYF. As DNA, the CDR3 is TGTGCCAGCAGCTTTCGGGGGACCCAGTACTTC.

This clone was counted only a few times. V and J are TRBV5-4 and TRBJ2-3; D might be TRBD2 (5 bases). CDR1 and CDR2 from the germline V gene are SGHNT and YYREEE (reference sequence). The CDR3 runs to 15 residues. Between the trimmed V and J ends, which lost 0 bases and 4 bases, there was a span of 12 bases. CDR3 region: CASSLEGARADTQYF. CDR3 sequence (DNA): TGTGCCAGCAGCTTGGAAGGAGCGAGGGCAGATACGCAGTATTTT. Supplemented by reference TRBV5-4 and TRBJ2-3, the full variable domain reads ETGVTQSPTHLIKTRGQQVTLRCSSQSGHNTVSWYQQALGQGPQFIFQYYREEENGRGNFPPRFSGLQFPNYSSELNVNALELDDSALYLCASSLEGARADTQYFGPGTRLTVL.

The gene calls are TRBV6-5 and TRBJ2-2; no reliable D call. This CDR3 is 14 amino acids long. CDR1 is MNHEY, CDR2 SVGAGI, per germline. Trimming pared 8 bases from V and 0 bases from J, leaving 10 bases between. In nucleotides, the CDR3 is TGTGCCAGCTTGGTGGAGACGAACACCGGGGAGCTGTTTTTT. The encoded protein is CASLVETNTGELFF.

This clone was observed once. The rearrangement links TRBV28 to TRBJ1-1, with TRBD1 as a possible D gene (6 bases). Trimming removed 5 bases from V and 4 bases from J, with 17 bases in between. The CDR3 runs 15 residues. CDR1 is MDHEN, CDR2 SYDVKM, per germline. The CDR3 coding sequence is TGTGCCAGCAGTACCCCCAGGGGAAGGGGCACTGAAGCTTTCTTT. This sequence encodes CASSTPRGRGTEAFF.